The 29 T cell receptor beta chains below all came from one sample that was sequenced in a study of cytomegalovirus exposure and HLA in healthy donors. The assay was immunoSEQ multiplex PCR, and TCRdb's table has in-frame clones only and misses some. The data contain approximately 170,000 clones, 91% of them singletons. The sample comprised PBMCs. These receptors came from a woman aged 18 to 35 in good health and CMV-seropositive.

CDR3 nucleotides: TGTGCCAGCAGTTACTCATCGGACAGGGAAGAAAAACTGTTTTTT. Its translation: CASSYSSDREEKLFF. This chain links TRBV6-5 with TRBJ1-4; 8 bases align to TRBD1. Losses at the gene ends were 0 bases for V and 8 bases for J; bases not matched to a gene: 5. The CDR3 extends over 15 amino acids. Per germline, CDR1 MNHEY and CDR2 SVGAGI.

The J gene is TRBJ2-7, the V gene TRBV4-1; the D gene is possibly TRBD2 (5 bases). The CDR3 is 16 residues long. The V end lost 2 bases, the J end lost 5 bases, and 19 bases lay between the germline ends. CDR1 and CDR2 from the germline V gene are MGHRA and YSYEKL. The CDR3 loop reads CASSQPERRRHHEQYF. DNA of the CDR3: TGCGCCAGCAGCCAACCGGAAAGGCGGAGGCACCACGAGCAGTACTTC.

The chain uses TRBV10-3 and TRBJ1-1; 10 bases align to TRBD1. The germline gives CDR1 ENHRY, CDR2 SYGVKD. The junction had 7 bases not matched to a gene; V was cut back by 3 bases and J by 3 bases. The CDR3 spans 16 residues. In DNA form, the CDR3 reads TGTGCCATCAGTGATAGGACAGGGGGTAGGGACACTGAAGCTTTCTTT. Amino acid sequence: CAISDRTGGRDTEAFF.

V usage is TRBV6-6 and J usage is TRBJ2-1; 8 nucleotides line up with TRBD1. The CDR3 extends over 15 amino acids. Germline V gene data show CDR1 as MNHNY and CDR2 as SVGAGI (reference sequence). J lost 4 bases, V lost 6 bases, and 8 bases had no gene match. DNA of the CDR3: TGTGCCAGCAGGGATCCAGGGGGCCCTTACAATGAGCAGTTCTTC. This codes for CASRDPGGPYNEQFF.

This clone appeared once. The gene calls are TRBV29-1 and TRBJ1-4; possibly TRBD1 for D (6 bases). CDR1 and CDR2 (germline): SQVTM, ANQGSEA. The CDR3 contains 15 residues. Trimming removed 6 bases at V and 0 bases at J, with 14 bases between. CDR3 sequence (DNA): TGCAGCGTGGGCCAGGGGTCTGCAACTAATGAAAAACTGTTTTTT. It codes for CSVGQGSATNEKLFF.

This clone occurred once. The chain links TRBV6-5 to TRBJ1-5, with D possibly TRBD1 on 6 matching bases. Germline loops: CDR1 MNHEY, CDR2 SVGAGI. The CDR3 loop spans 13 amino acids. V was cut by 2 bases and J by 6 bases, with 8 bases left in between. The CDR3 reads CASSYHRAQPQHF. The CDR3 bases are TGTGCCAGCAGTTACCACAGGGCTCAGCCCCAGCATTTT.

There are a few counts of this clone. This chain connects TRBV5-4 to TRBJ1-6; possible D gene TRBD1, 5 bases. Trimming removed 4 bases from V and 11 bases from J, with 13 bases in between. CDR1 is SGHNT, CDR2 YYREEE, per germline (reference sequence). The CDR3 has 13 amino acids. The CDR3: CASSRPGIAPLHF. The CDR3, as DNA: TGTGCCAGCAGCCGCCCAGGGATCGCACCCCTCCACTTT.

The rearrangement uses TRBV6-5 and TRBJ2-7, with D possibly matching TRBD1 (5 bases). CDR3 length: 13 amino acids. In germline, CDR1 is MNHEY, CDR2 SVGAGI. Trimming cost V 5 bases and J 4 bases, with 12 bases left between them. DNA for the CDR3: TGTGCCAGCAGTCCAAGGGGTATATACGAGCAGTACTTC. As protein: CASSPRGIYEQYF.

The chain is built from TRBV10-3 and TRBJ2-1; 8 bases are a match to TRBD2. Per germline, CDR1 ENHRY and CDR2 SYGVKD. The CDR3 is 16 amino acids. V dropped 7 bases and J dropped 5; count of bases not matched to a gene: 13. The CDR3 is CAITPGLGRGDNEQFF. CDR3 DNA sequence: TGTGCCATCACCCCGGGACTAGGACGGGGGGACAATGAGCAGTTCTTC.

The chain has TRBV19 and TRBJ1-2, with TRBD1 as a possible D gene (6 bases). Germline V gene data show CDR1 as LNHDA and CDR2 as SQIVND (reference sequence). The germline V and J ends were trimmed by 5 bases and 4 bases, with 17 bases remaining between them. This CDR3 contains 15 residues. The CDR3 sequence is CASSGRQAYSYGYTF. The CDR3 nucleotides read TGTGCCAGTAGTGGCCGACAGGCTTACTCCTATGGCTACACCTTC. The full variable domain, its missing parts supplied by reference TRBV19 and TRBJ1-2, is DGGITQSPKYLFRKEGQNVTLSCEQNLNHDAMYWYRQDPGQGLRLIYYSQIVNDFQKGDIAEGYSVSREKKESFPLTVTSAQKNPTAFYLCASSGRQAYSYGYTFGSGTRLTVV.

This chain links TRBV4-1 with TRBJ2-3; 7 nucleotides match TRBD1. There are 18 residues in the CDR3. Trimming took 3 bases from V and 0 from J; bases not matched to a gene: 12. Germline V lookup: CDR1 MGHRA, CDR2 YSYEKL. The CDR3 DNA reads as TGCGCCAGCAGCCACCGTCTGAAGACAGGGTTTAGCACAGATACGCAGTATTTT. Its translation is CASSHRLKTGFSTDTQYF.

The CDR3 DNA follows: TGTGCCAGCAGTGAACGAGGGGGAGGGCAGAATGAGCAGTTCTTC. This codes for CASSERGGGQNEQFF. The V gene is TRBV6-4, the J gene TRBJ2-1; D possibly corresponds to TRBD2 (7 bases). This CDR3 has 15 amino acids. Germline V gene data show CDR1 as MRHNA and CDR2 as SNTAGT. The germline V and J ends were trimmed by 3 bases and 7 bases, with 16 bases remaining between them.

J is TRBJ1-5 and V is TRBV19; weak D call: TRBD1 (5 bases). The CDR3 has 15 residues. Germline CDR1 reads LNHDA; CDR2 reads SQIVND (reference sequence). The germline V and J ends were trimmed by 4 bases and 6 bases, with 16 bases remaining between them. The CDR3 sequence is CASSNIIGGGQPQHF. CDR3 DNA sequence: TGTGCCAGTAGTAACATCATTGGGGGGGGTCAGCCCCAGCATTTT.

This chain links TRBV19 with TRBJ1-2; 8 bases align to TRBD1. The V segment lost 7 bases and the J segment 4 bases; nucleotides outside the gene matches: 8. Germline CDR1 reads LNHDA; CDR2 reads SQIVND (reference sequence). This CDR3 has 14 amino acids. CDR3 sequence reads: CASTDRGTFYGYTF. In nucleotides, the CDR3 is TGTGCCAGTACCGACAGGGGAACTTTCTATGGCTACACCTTC.

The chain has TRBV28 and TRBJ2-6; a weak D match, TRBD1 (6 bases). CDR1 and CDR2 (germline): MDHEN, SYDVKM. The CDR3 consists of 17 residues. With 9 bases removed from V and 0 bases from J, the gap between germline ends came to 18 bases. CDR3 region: CASGKQGMHSGANVLTF. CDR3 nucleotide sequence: TGTGCCAGTGGGAAACAGGGAATGCACTCTGGGGCCAACGTCCTGACTTTC.

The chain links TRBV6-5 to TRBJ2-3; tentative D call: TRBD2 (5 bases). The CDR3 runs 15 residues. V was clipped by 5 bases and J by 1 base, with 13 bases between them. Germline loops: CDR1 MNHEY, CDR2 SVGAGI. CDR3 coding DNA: TGTGCCAGCAGTGCGGGCCCGGGCCGCACAGATACGCAGTATTTT. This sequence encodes CASSAGPGRTDTQYF.

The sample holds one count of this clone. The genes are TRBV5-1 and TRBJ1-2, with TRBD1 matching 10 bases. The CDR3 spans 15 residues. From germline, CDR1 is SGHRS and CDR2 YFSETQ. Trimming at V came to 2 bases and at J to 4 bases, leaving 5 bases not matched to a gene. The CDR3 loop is CASSLAGQGIYGYTF. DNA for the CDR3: TGCGCCAGCAGCTTAGCGGGACAGGGGATCTATGGCTACACCTTC.

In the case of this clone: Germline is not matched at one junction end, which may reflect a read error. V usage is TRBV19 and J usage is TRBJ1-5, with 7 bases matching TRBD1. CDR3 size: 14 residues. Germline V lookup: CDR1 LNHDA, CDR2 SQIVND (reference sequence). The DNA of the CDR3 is TGTGCCAGTGGCTCCGGGACAGTTGATCACCCCCAGCATTTT. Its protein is CASGSGTVDHPQHF.

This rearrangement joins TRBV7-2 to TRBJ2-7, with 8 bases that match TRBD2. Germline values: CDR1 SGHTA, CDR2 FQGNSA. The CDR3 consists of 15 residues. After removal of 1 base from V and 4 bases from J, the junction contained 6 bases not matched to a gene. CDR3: CASSLDAGGVYEQYF. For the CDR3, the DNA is TGTGCCAGCAGCTTAGATGCGGGAGGTGTATACGAGCAGTACTTC.

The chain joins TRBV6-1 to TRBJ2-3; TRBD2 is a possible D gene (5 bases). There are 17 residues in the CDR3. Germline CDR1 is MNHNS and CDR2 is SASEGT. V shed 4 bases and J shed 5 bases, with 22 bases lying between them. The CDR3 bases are TGTGCCAGCAGTGTTGGAGGCGTACCACGCGTTATAGATACGCAGTATTTT. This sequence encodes CASSVGGVPRVIDTQYF.

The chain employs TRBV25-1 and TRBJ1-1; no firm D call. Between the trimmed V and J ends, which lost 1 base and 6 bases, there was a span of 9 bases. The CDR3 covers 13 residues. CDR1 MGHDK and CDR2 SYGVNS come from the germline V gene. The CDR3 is CASSEFGRAEAFF. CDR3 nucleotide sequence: TGTGCCAGCAGTGAATTCGGGCGGGCTGAAGCTTTCTTT.

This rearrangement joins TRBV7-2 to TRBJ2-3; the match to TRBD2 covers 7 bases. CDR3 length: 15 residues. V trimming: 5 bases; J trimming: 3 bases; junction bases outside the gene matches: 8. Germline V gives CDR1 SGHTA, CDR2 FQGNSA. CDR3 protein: CASSPERAGTDTQYF. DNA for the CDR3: TGTGCCAGCAGCCCAGAGAGAGCGGGAACAGATACGCAGTATTTT. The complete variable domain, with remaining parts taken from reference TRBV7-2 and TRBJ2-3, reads GAGVSQSPSNKVTEKGKDVELRCDPISGHTALYWYRQSLGQGLEFLIYFQGNSAPDKSGLPSDRFSAERTGGSVSTLTIQRTQQEDSAVYLCASSPERAGTDTQYFGPGTRLTVL.

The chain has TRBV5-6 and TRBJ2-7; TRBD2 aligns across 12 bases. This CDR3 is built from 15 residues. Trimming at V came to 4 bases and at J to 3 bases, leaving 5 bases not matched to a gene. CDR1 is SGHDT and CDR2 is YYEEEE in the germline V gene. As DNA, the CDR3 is TGTGCCAGCAGCGCGTCGACTAGCGGGGGCTACGAGCAGTACTTC. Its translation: CASSASTSGGYEQYF.

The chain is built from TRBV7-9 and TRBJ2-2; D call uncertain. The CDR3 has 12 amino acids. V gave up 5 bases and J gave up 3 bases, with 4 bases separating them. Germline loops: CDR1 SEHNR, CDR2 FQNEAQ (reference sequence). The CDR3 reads CASSPYTGELFF. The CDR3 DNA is TGTGCCAGCAGCCCTTACACCGGGGAGCTGTTTTTT.

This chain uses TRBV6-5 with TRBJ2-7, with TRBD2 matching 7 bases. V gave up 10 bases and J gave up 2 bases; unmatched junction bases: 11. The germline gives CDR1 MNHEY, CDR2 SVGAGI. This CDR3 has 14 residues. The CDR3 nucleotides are TGTGCCATTTCCGCAGCGGGAAAGACCTACGAGCAGTACTTC. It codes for CAISAAGKTYEQYF.

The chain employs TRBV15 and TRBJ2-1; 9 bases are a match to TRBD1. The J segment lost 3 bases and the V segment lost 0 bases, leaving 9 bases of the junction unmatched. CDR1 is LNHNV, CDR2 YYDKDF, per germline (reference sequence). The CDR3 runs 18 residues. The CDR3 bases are TGTGCCACCAGCAGAGAGCCCCGGACAGGGGACCTCTACAATGAGCAGTTCTTC. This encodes CATSREPRTGDLYNEQFF. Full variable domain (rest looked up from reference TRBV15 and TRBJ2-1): DAMVIQNPRYQVTQFGKPVTLSCSQTLNHNVMYWYQQKSSQAPKLLFHYYDKDFNNEADTPDNFQSRRPNTSFCFLDIRSPGLGDTAMYLCATSREPRTGDLYNEQFFGPGTRLTVL.

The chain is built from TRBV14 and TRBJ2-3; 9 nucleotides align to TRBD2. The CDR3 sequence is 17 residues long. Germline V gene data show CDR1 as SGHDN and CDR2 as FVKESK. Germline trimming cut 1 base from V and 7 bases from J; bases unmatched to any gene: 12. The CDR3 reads CASSQAGAGGPRNTQYF. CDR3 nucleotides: TGTGCCAGCAGCCAAGCAGGAGCGGGGGGCCCCCGGAATACGCAGTATTTT.

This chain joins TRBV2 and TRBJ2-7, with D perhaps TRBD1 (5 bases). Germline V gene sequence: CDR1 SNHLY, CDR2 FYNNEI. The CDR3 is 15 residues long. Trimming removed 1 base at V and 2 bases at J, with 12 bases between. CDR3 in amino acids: CASSEGTGPAYEQYF. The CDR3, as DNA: TGTGCCAGCAGTGAAGGCACAGGTCCTGCCTACGAGCAGTACTTC.

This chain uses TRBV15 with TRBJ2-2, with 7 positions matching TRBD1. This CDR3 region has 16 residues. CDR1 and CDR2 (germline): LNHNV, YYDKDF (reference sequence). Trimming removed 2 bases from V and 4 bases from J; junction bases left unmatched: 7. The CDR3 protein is CATSRRQGWGTGELFF. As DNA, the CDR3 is TGTGCCACCAGCAGAAGACAGGGTTGGGGCACCGGGGAGCTGTTTTTT.